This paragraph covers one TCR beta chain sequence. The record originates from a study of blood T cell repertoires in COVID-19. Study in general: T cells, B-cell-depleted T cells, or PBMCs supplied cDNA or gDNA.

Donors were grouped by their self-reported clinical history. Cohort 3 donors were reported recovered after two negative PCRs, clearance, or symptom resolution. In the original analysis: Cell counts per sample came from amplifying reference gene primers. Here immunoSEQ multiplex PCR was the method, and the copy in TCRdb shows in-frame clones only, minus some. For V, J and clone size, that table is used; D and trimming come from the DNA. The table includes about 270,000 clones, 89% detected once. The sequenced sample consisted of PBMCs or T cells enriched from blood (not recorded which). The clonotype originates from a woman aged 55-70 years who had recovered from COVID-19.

The CDR3 DNA sequence: TGTGCCAGCCCCCCTGGAGGAGCTTTCTTT. Translation gives CASPPGGAFF. The rearrangement uses TRBV2 and TRBJ1-1; D gene uncertain. CDR1 is SNHLY and CDR2 is FYNNEI in the germline V gene. Between the trimmed V and J ends, which lost 8 bases and 10 bases, there was a span of 11 bases. The CDR3 has 10 residues.